The source of this T cell receptor beta chain is a study of blood T cells in healthy people across ages. Primers used in a second PCR of roughly 7 to 12 cycles were a sample-barcoded 5' primer and a J-beta primer mix. TCRdb ran MiXCR on the 5' RACE reads and lists one entry per CDR3 protein. The data contain about 290,000 distinct CDR3 sequences, roughly 26% of them singletons. Broader study findings: A strong correlation was found between TCR beta diversity and the percentage of naive T cells.

Germline loops: CDR1 SQVTM, CDR2 ANQGSEA. The V and J ends lost 4 bases and 5 bases, in that order; junction bases with no gene match: 9. The CDR3 has 14 residues. Isolation yielded PBMCs, at least 6 million per sample, in every case. Samples each yielded at least 6 micrograms of total RNA. Concerning this clonotype: Antigen: not known.

The specimen sequenced was blood. V gene TRBV29-1 combines with J gene TRBJ2-5; 8 positions match TRBD2. This receptor was obtained from a woman in her seventies in good health. CDR3 sequence (DNA): TGCAGCGTTGGTGGGGCGGGAGGAGGCGAGACCCAGTACTTC. It codes for CSVGGAGGGETQYF.